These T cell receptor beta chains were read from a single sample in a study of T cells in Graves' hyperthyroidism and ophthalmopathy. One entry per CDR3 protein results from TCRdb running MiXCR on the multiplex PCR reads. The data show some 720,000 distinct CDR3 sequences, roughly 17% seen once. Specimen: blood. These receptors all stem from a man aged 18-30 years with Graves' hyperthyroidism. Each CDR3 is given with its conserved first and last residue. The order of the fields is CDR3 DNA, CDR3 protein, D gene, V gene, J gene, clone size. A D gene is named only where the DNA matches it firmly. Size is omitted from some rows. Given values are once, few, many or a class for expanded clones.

DNA: TGCGCCAGCAGCCCTCGACAGGGGATGGAGACCCAGTACTTC
CDR3: CASSPRQGMETQYF
D: TRBD1
V: TRBV4-1
J: TRBJ2-5
size: .

DNA: TGTGCCATCAGTGAGCTAGCGACGAACACCGGGGAGCTGTTTTTT
CDR3: CAISELATNTGELFF
D: .
V: TRBV10-3
J: TRBJ2-2
size: many

DNA: TGTGCCAGCAGTTTGGACCGTCACCGTCAGTTCTTC
CDR3: CASSLDRHRQFF
D: .
V: TRBV6-1
J: TRBJ2-1
size: many

DNA: TGCAGTCTTGATGGCCCAACCGGGGAGCTGTTTTTT
CDR3: CSLDGPTGELFF
D: .
V: TRBV20-1
J: TRBJ2-2
size: .

DNA: TGTGCCAGCAGCTTAGGAGCGGACCTCTACAATGAGCAGTTCTTC
CDR3: CASSLGADLYNEQFF
D: .
V: TRBV7-8
J: TRBJ2-1
size: many

DNA: TGTGCCAGCAGTAATGACAGGGGAACAGATACGCAGTATTTT
CDR3: CASSNDRGTDTQYF
D: TRBD1
V: TRBV25-1
J: TRBJ2-3
size: .

DNA: TGCGCCAGCAGCTTGAATCACCTTAACTATGGCTACACCTTC
CDR3: CASSLNHLNYGYTF
D: .
V: TRBV5-1
J: TRBJ1-2
size: few

DNA: TGTGCCAGCAGTCCAGGTGGTAGCCCAGCCGGGGAGCTGTTTTTT
CDR3: CASSPGGSPAGELFF
D: .
V: TRBV6-1
J: TRBJ2-2
size: many

DNA: TGCAGTGCAGCCCGGGGACTAGCGGGAGCTGAGCAGTTCTTC
CDR3: CSAARGLAGAEQFF
D: TRBD2
V: TRBV20-1
J: TRBJ2-1
size: .

DNA: TGTGCCAGCAGCCCTCAACCACCCACAGTTTCAGATACGCAGTATTTT
CDR3: CASSPQPPTVSDTQYF
D: .
V: TRBV7-2
J: TRBJ2-3
size: many

DNA: TGTGCCAGCAGTTCCGGGACAGCCGAAAACTATGGCTACACCTTC
CDR3: CASSSGTAENYGYTF
D: TRBD1
V: TRBV12-3/TRBV12-4
J: TRBJ1-2
size: many

DNA: TGCAGTGCTAGAGATTGGGACAGGGGGCCGGATGAGCAGTACTTC
CDR3: CSARDWDRGPDEQYF
D: TRBD1
V: TRBV20-1
J: TRBJ2-7
size: many

DNA: TGCGCCAGCAGCCCCTGGACAGATTCCTACGAGCAGTACTTC
CDR3: CASSPWTDSYEQYF
D: .
V: TRBV5-1
J: TRBJ2-7
size: few

DNA: TGTGCCAGCAGCGACCCGAGCCGGGACTTATTTTACGAGCAGTACTTC
CDR3: CASSDPSRDLFYEQYF
D: .
V: TRBV7-2
J: TRBJ2-7
size: .

DNA: TGTGCCAGCAGCTTAGGAGCCAAGACCTACGAGCAGTACTTC
CDR3: CASSLGAKTYEQYF
D: .
V: TRBV7-2
J: TRBJ2-7
size: many

DNA: TGTGCCAGCAGTGACGAATCCCACGGGGCGGGGGTGGAGTTCTTC
CDR3: CASSDESHGAGVEFF
D: TRBD2
V: TRBV6-1
J: TRBJ2-1
size: .

DNA: TGTGCCAGCAAGACGGGACTAGCGGGTGCTGTCTACGAGCAGTACTTC
CDR3: CASKTGLAGAVYEQYF
D: TRBD2
V: TRBV28
J: TRBJ2-7
size: many